This T cell receptor (beta chain) was sequenced during a study of T-cell reconstitution after alpha-beta-depleted transplantation in children. This clonotype was seen ten or more times. Antigen unknown. Whole-study findings and limits: Several hundred expanded graft clones reportedly supplied alpha-beta T cells about two months after transplant. Diversity of TCRbeta at day 60 was high in some patients, arising from surviving recipient T cells and thymic progenitors. The authors attributed T-cell counts and diversity one year after transplant mostly to newly produced T cells.

The ends were cut back, 2 bases at V and 3 bases at J, with 14 bases in the middle. In germline, CDR1 is MDHEN, CDR2 SYDVKM. The CDR3 sequence is 16 residues long. As it was prepared, the TCRbeta library received unique molecular identifiers. TCRdb passed the PCR reads through MiXCR, listing each CDR3 protein once. The table records 150,000 to 250,000 distinct CDR3 sequences, 5% to 7.5% of them present only once. Sample: PBMCs, taken before TCRalphabeta/CD19-depleted stem cell transplant. The rearrangement uses TRBV28 and TRBJ1-5; D is perhaps TRBD1 (6 bases). This receptor was identified in a girl under three years old with combined immunodeficiency, due to receive a stem cell transplant. The CDR3 DNA follows: TGTGCCAGCAGTTTACCCCGGGACATAACCAATCAGCCCCAGCATTTT. Encoded protein: CASSLPRDITNQPQHF.